Reported below is one TCR beta chain. Its antigen is undetermined. The V gene lost 10 bases and the J gene lost 1 base, with 22 bases spanning the gap. CDR1 and CDR2 (germline): LGHDT, YNNKEL (reference sequence). The CDR3 covers 16 residues. The sample belongs to a study of CD8 T cells in ankylosing spondylitis. Quantitative barcoded 5'-RACE was used to prepare TCR beta libraries. From the 5' RACE reads, TCRdb called clonotypes with MiXCR, one entry per CDR3 protein. This sample yields over 60,000 distinct CDR3 sequences, of which approximately 5.3% are seen a single time; about 2% belongs to the top ten. The study's findings and limits: Made up of eight highly homologous variants, a TCR beta motif appeared characteristic of ankylosing spondylitis blood. Matched ankylosing spondylitis synovial fluid reportedly contained a significantly enriched population of disease-linked clones.

The sequence was obtained from a male donor with ankylosing spondylitis or in good health (not recorded which). The sample was blood, either unsorted or a sorted T cell fraction (not recorded which). The chain links TRBV3-1 to TRBJ1-1, with unresolved D. The CDR3 spells CATCQGASAGNTEAFF. CDR3 sequence (DNA): TGTGCCACCTGCCAAGGCGCGTCAGCGGGGAACACTGAAGCTTTCTTT.